One T cell receptor beta chain is described in this entry. The protocol was immunoSEQ multiplex PCR, while the TCRdb copy is restricted to in-frame clones and leaves out a portion. Of a few hundred thousand clones listed, 85% to 90% are singletons. These data come from a study of blood T cell repertoires in COVID-19. V gave up 5 bases and J gave up 4 bases, with 11 bases separating them. CDR3 length: 13 amino acids. The sequencing sample was made of PBMCs or T cells enriched from blood (not recorded which). The V call is TRBV12-3 or TRBV12-4, the J call TRBJ1-1, with a possible D match to TRBD1 (6 bases). The clonotype originates from a man between 18 and 35 years old who had recovered from COVID-19. The CDR3 region is CASSQGGGTEAFF. In nucleotides, the CDR3 is TGTGCCAGCAGTCAAGGGGGTGGCACTGAAGCTTTCTTT.